The entry below gives a single T cell receptor beta chain sequence along with its context. This sample is part of a study of blood T cells in healthy people across ages. A sample-barcoded 5' primer and a J-beta primer mix were used in a second PCR of about 6 to 11 cycles. TCRdb recomputed calls from the 5' RACE reads with MiXCR, one row per CDR3 protein. The sample holds approximately 360,000 distinct CDR3 sequences; approximately 52% are singletons and the top ten take 51%. The sequencing input was blood. The source of this sequence is a man aged 55 to 69 in good health.

CDR3 nucleotides: TGTGCCAGTAGTACCGTGACTAGCGGGACGTTGGATACGCAGTATTTT. Its protein is CASSTVTSGTLDTQYF. The chain couples TRBV19 to TRBJ2-3; 11 bases are a match to TRBD2. Per germline, CDR1 LNHDA and CDR2 SQIVND (reference sequence). The CDR3 runs 16 residues. J gave up 6 bases and V 4 bases, and 9 bases lay outside the gene matches.